One sample yielded the 29 T cell receptor beta chains listed below, sequenced in a study of OX40 agonist ivuxolimab in advanced cancers. Clones were read by immunoSEQ multiplex PCR, and TCRdb kept only the in-frame ones, dropping some. This sample yields roughly 90,000 clones, of which 70% to 90% are seen a single time; less than 1% belongs to the top ten. The input for sequencing was CD4+ or CD8+ T cells sorted from blood, taken in a trial of the OX40 agonist ivuxolimab. These receptors were taken from an adult with an advanced solid tumor such as melanoma, head and neck, liver or kidney cancer.

V and J are TRBV7-3 and TRBJ1-1; TRBD1 might be the D (5 bases). This CDR3 has 14 amino acids. The V gene's germline CDR1 is SGHTA and CDR2 FQGTGA. Trimming cost V 5 bases and J 4 bases, with 14 bases left between them. CDR3 protein: CASSPGQRSTEAFF. For the CDR3, the DNA is TGTGCCAGCAGCCCGGGGCAGCGGAGCACTGAAGCTTTCTTT.

The rearrangement joins TRBV27 to TRBJ2-7; tentatively, D is TRBD1 or TRBD2 (5 bases each). This CDR3 contains 16 residues. The V end was cut by 3 bases, the J end by 1 base, with 16 bases between. CDR1 is MNHEY and CDR2 is SMNVEV in the germline V gene (reference sequence). For the CDR3, the DNA is TGTGCCAGCAGTTTCCAGCCCGGGGCGGCATCCTACGAGCAGTACTTC. Its translation is CASSFQPGAASYEQYF.

The genes are TRBV7-9 and TRBJ2-1, with D unclear. This CDR3 spans 14 amino acids. Germline V gives CDR1 SEHNR, CDR2 FQNEAQ (reference sequence). The V end was cut by 3 bases, the J end by 7 bases, with 13 bases between. CDR3 in amino acids: CASSFSRAENEQFF. The CDR3 coding sequence is TGTGCCAGCAGCTTCTCCAGAGCCGAGAATGAGCAGTTCTTC.

On this clone itself: Additional DNA sequences in this sample encode the identical CDR3. The V call is TRBV7-9, the J call TRBJ2-3; D remains unclear. The CDR3 runs 11 residues. The germline CDR1 and CDR2 sequences are SEHNR and FQNEAQ (reference sequence). V was pared by 3 bases and J by 6 bases, with 4 bases between. The CDR3 here is CASSLVDTQYF. The CDR3 nucleotides read TGTGCCAGCAGCTTGGTGGATACGCAGTATTTT.

The chain combines TRBV10-3 with TRBJ2-1, with 9 bases matching TRBD2. V gave up 9 bases and J gave up 9 bases; unmatched junction bases: 12. The CDR3 length is 14 residues. The germline gives CDR1 ENHRY, CDR2 SYGVKD. CDR3 amino acids: CAIRSGGLFGEQFF. CDR3 in DNA: TGTGCCATAAGAAGCGGGGGGCTCTTTGGTGAGCAGTTCTTC.

In regard to this clone: The sample holds other DNA sequences that translate to the same CDR3. This rearrangement joins TRBV30 to TRBJ1-3; no clear D gene. With 0 bases removed from V and 3 bases from J, the gap between germline ends came to 3 bases. The CDR3 spans 12 residues. Germline V gene data show CDR1 as GTSNPN and CDR2 as SVGIG (reference sequence). The CDR3 DNA reads as TGTGCCTGGAGTGTACTTGGAAACACCATATATTTT. Translated: CAWSVLGNTIYF.

The chain is built from TRBV6-6 and TRBJ2-7, with TRBD1 matching 8 bases. The V segment lost 7 bases and the J segment 5 bases; nucleotides outside the gene matches: 7. CDR3 length equals 13 residues. From germline, CDR1 is MNHNY and CDR2 SVGAGI (reference sequence). CDR3: CASTGPQGDEQYF. The CDR3 bases are TGTGCCAGCACTGGACCACAGGGGGACGAGCAGTACTTC.

The chain recombines TRBV7-2 with TRBJ2-1; either TRBD1 or TRBD2 may supply D (5 bases each). Germline loops: CDR1 SGHTA, CDR2 FQGNSA. The germline V and J ends were trimmed by 0 bases and 2 bases, with 8 bases remaining between them. The CDR3 has 15 residues. The CDR3 DNA reads as TGTGCCAGCAGCTTAGCGGGGGACCCCTACAATGAGCAGTTCTTC. It codes for CASSLAGDPYNEQFF.

J is TRBJ2-3 and V is TRBV9; TRBD2 might be the D (5 bases). Trimming pared 0 bases from V and 1 base from J, leaving 9 bases between. CDR1 SGDLS and CDR2 YYNGEE come from the germline V gene. CDR3 length: 15 residues. CDR3 sequence reads: CASSVDGVGTDTQYF. CDR3 in DNA: TGTGCCAGCAGCGTAGACGGGGTCGGCACAGATACGCAGTATTTT.

The J gene is TRBJ1-5, the V gene TRBV7-2, with D uncertain. Deletions cut 3 bases from V and 10 bases from J, with 13 bases between. Germline CDR1 reads SGHTA; CDR2 reads FQGNSA. The CDR3 has 13 amino acids. The CDR3 region is CASSFHEGGPQHF. CDR3 sequence (DNA): TGTGCCAGCAGCTTCCATGAGGGCGGACCCCAGCATTTT.

The chain has TRBV19 and TRBJ2-5, with a possible D match to TRBD1 (7 bases). The CDR3 sequence is 15 residues long. V gave up 7 bases and J gave up 5 bases, with 20 bases separating them. CDR1 LNHDA and CDR2 SQIVND come from the germline V gene (reference sequence). In nucleotides, the CDR3 is TGTGCCAGTACCCAGGGGGGAATGCGCTCGGAGACCCAGTACTTC. This sequence encodes CASTQGGMRSETQYF.

The chain is built from TRBV14 and TRBJ1-6; D is ambiguous. The CDR3 is 13 amino acids. The V gene's germline CDR1 is SGHDN and CDR2 FVKESK. The V end lost 0 bases, the J end lost 9 bases, and 6 bases lay between the germline ends. The CDR3 is CASSQERSSPLHF. In DNA, the CDR3 is TGTGCCAGCAGCCAAGAGAGGAGTTCACCCCTCCACTTT.

The chain uses TRBV9 and TRBJ2-3, with 8 bases aligning to TRBD2. This CDR3 is 15 amino acids long. Germline lookup yields CDR1 SGDLS and CDR2 YYNGEE. V shed 0 bases, J shed 2 bases, and the junction held 2 bases outside the gene matches. The CDR3 region is CASSVGLANTDTQYF. CDR3 coding DNA: TGTGCCAGCAGCGTAGGACTAGCGAACACAGATACGCAGTATTTT.

J is TRBJ2-5 and V is TRBV18; 8 positions agree with TRBD2. CDR3 size: 16 residues. The germline CDR1 and CDR2 sequences are KGHSH and LQKENI. Trimming cost V 0 bases and J 4 bases; bases outside gene matches: 7. The CDR3 reads CASSPPTSESGETQYF. DNA for the CDR3: TGTGCCAGCTCACCACCGACTAGCGAGTCGGGAGAGACCCAGTACTTC.

The rearrangement joins TRBV5-8 to TRBJ1-5; TRBD1 is a possible D gene (5 bases). CDR1 and CDR2 (germline): SGHTS, YDEGEE. V gave up 4 bases and J gave up 9 bases, with 14 bases separating them. CDR3 length: 13 amino acids. Written as DNA, the CDR3 is TGTGCCAGCAGCCCAAGGGGTGCCGGGCCCCAGCATTTT. This gives the protein CASSPRGAGPQHF.

The chain uses TRBV4-3 and TRBJ2-1, with D maybe TRBD2 (7 bases). CDR3 size: 15 residues. Trimming left V 0 bases short and J 9 bases short, with 15 bases between. Germline CDR1 reads LGHNA; CDR2 reads YSLEER. CDR3 in amino acids: CASSQDRGGGGEQFF. The CDR3 bases are TGCGCCAGCAGCCAAGATCGTGGGGGGGGCGGTGAGCAGTTCTTC.

The chain couples TRBV28 to TRBJ2-1; no reliable D call. Germline V CDR1 and CDR2: MDHEN, SYDVKM. V lost 8 bases and J lost 0, with 14 bases in between. This CDR3 contains 15 residues. The CDR3 coding sequence is TGTGCCAGCTGGAAGGCCCAGCGCTCCTACAATGAGCAGTTCTTC. Translation gives CASWKAQRSYNEQFF.

The chain uses TRBV2 and TRBJ2-3, with D perhaps matching TRBD1 (6 bases). In germline, CDR1 is SNHLY, CDR2 FYNNEI. The CDR3 has 16 amino acids. The ends were cut back, 2 bases at V and 2 bases at J, with 14 bases in the middle. In nucleotides, the CDR3 is TGTGCCAGCAGTGAAATTGCAGGGGCGGACACAGATACGCAGTATTTT. Amino acids: CASSEIAGADTDTQYF.

This sequence joins TRBV7-8 and TRBJ1-2; D not certain. Trimming took 5 bases from V and 0 from J, leaving 10 bases between them. From germline, CDR1 is SGHVS and CDR2 FQNEAQ. The CDR3 has 14 amino acids. The CDR3, as DNA: TGTGCCAGCAGCCCCCATAATTCTAACTATGGCTACACCTTC. Encoded protein: CASSPHNSNYGYTF.

This sequence joins TRBV7-8 and TRBJ2-5; D may be TRBD2 (6 bases). V was shortened by 0 bases and J by 5 bases, with 10 bases between the two germline ends. This CDR3 is built from 14 residues. Germline values: CDR1 SGHVS, CDR2 FQNEAQ. The CDR3 spells CASSLAVGRETQYF. DNA of the CDR3: TGTGCCAGCAGCTTAGCGGTAGGGAGGGAGACCCAGTACTTC.

V is TRBV15 and J is TRBJ1-6; D gene uncertain. The V end was cut by 0 bases, the J end by 5 bases, with 8 bases between. The CDR3 has 15 residues. The germline V gene encodes CDR1 LNHNV and CDR2 YYDKDF (reference sequence). CDR3 protein: CATSREGNNNSPLHF. DNA of the CDR3: TGTGCCACCAGCAGAGAAGGGAACAATAATTCACCCCTCCACTTT.

The chain joins TRBV6-1 to TRBJ2-7; D not certain. In germline, CDR1 is MNHNS, CDR2 SASEGT. The ends were cut back, 3 bases at V and 2 bases at J, with 11 bases in the middle. CDR3 length: 14 residues. The CDR3 DNA reads as TGTGCCAGCAGTGAGCCGGGCCAGACCTACGAGCAGTACTTC. Protein sequence: CASSEPGQTYEQYF.

The chain links TRBV28 to TRBJ1-2; D unresolved. The CDR3 is made up of 12 amino acids. Germline V gene sequence: CDR1 MDHEN, CDR2 SYDVKM. V was trimmed by 3 bases and J by 6 bases, leaving 8 bases between them. The CDR3 region is CASSLTENGYTF. CDR3 nucleotide sequence: TGTGCCAGCAGTTTGACGGAGAATGGCTACACCTTC.

This clone appeared a few times. The chain recombines TRBV28 with TRBJ1-5; D remains ambiguous. Between the trimmed V and J ends, which lost 3 bases and 3 bases, there was a span of 6 bases. The CDR3 runs 13 residues. In germline, CDR1 is MDHEN, CDR2 SYDVKM. In DNA, the CDR3 is TGTGCCAGCAGTTTCGGAGTCAATCAGCCCCAGCATTTT. Encoded protein: CASSFGVNQPQHF.

The chain couples TRBV18 to TRBJ1-3; the D is unclear. V dropped 2 bases and J dropped 0 bases, with 8 bases sitting between them. The CDR3 runs 15 residues. From germline, CDR1 is KGHSH and CDR2 LQKENI. The CDR3 loop reads CASSPGQISGNTIYF. The CDR3, as DNA: TGTGCCAGCTCACCAGGGCAGATCTCTGGAAACACCATATATTTT.

J is TRBJ1-2 and V is TRBV2; 7 positions match TRBD1. The CDR3 consists of 13 residues. V trimming: 5 bases; J trimming: 3 bases; junction bases outside the gene matches: 3. Germline V gene lookup returns CDR1 SNHLY and CDR2 FYNNEI. The CDR3 sequence: CASSLDRDYGYTF. CDR3 DNA sequence: TGTGCCAGCAGTCTCGACAGGGACTATGGCTACACCTTC.

This chain links TRBV28 with TRBJ1-2; D gene unclear. Germline V gene lookup returns CDR1 MDHEN and CDR2 SYDVKM. V was trimmed by 2 bases and J by 2 bases, leaving 0 bases between them. The CDR3 totals 11 residues. The CDR3 spells CASSLNYGYTF. CDR3 DNA: TGTGCCAGCAGTTTAAACTATGGCTACACCTTC.

The genes are TRBV28 and TRBJ1-2; TRBD1 might be the D (5 bases). V was trimmed by 1 base and J by 2 bases, leaving 17 bases between them. The length of the CDR3 is 17 residues. The V gene's germline CDR1 is MDHEN and CDR2 SYDVKM. CDR3 loop: CASSLLQARSGNYGYTF. CDR3 nucleotide sequence: TGTGCCAGCAGTTTATTACAGGCACGAAGTGGGAACTATGGCTACACCTTC.

This rearrangement joins TRBV30 to TRBJ2-3; no reliable D call. The CDR3 is 12 residues long. Germline V gene sequence: CDR1 GTSNPN, CDR2 SVGIG (reference sequence). The ends were cut back, 0 bases at V and 6 bases at J, with 7 bases in the middle. CDR3 nucleotides: TGTGCCTGGAGTGTAGGAAGCGATACGCAGTATTTT. Translating gives CAWSVGSDTQYF. The entire variable domain, with the rest obtained from reference TRBV30 and TRBJ2-3, is as follows: SQTIHQWPATLVQPVGSPLSLECTVEGTSNPNLYWYRQAAGRGLQLLFYSVGIGQISSEVPQNLSASRPQDRQFILSSKKLLLSDSGFYLCAWSVGSDTQYFGPGTRLTVL.